One T cell receptor (beta chain) is described in this entry. The germline gene is not matched at one end of the junction; a read error may be the cause. In the original processing: Cell counts per sample came from amplifying reference gene primers. Assay: immunoSEQ multiplex PCR; the TCRdb copy retains only in-frame clones and omits some. The V and J calls and the clone size are those of that table, but D and trimming were determined from the DNA. The sample gives a few hundred thousand clones, approximately 93% of which show up once; 0.86% is in the top ten. These data originate in a study of blood T cell repertoires in COVID-19. Those enrolled, adults aged roughly 18 to 89 years, came from 24 US areas. Grouping used clinical history reported by participants in a survey and questionnaire. In the 2 weeks before study entry, exposed participants met a COVID-19 case, which was PCR-confirmed or clinician-diagnosed.

This CDR3 comprises 19 residues. CDR1 and CDR2 (germline): KGHSH, LQKENI. The gene calls are TRBV18 and TRBJ1-1; 9 bases align to TRBD1. The sequence was obtained from a woman in her forties who had been exposed to COVID-19. Sequenced: PBMCs or T cells enriched from blood (not recorded which). The CDR3: CASSPRILGQGRGNPEAFF. For the CDR3, the DNA is TGTGCCAGCTCACCACGGATCCTTGGACAGGGGAGGGGGAACCCTGAAGCTTTCTTT.